Below, 30 T cell receptor beta chains from the same sample are listed, as sequenced in a study of blood T cell repertoires in COVID-19. Clones were sequenced by immunoSEQ multiplex PCR, and TCRdb holds only the in-frame ones, with some missing. The data contain about 140,000 clones, 84% of them singletons. The sample comprised PBMCs or T cells enriched from blood (not recorded which). All receptors derive from a man in his forties with acute COVID-19.

The CDR3 loop reads CASSTEADTDTQYF. In DNA, the CDR3 is TGCGCCAGCAGCACCGAGGCAGACACAGATACGCAGTATTTT. The chain employs TRBV5-1 and TRBJ2-3, with D unresolved. Trimming removed 4 bases from V and 2 bases from J, with 11 bases in between. CDR3 length: 14 amino acids. Germline V gene lookup returns CDR1 SGHRS and CDR2 YFSETQ.

This clone came up a few times. The chain uses TRBV24-1 and TRBJ1-1, with no clear D. V gave up 4 bases and J gave up 6 bases, with 11 bases separating them. The CDR3 loop spans 13 amino acids. Per germline, CDR1 KGHDR and CDR2 SFDVKD. The CDR3 loop is CATSDKRASEAFF. CDR3 DNA: TGTGCCACCAGTGACAAGAGGGCCTCTGAAGCTTTCTTT.

The chain uses TRBV28 and TRBJ2-7; 7 bases map to TRBD2. Germline trimming cut 7 bases from V and 6 bases from J; bases unmatched to any gene: 3. CDR1 and CDR2 from the germline V gene are MDHEN and SYDVKM. CDR3 length: 11 residues. Here the CDR3 DNA reads TGTGCCAGCACGGCGGGAGCCGAGCAGTACTTC. It codes for CASTAGAEQYF. The variable domain in full, completed from reference TRBV28 and TRBJ2-7, reads DVKVTQSSRYLVKRTGEKVFLECVQDMDHENMFWYRQDPGLGLRLIYFSYDVKMKEKGDIPEGYSVSREKKERFSLILESASTNQTSMYLCASTAGAEQYFGPGTRLTVT.

The J gene is TRBJ1-6, the V gene TRBV10-3; no clear D. V was pared by 0 bases and J by 9 bases, with 9 bases between. This CDR3 spans 14 amino acids. Germline V gene sequence: CDR1 ENHRY, CDR2 SYGVKD. CDR3 bases: TGTGCCATCAGTGAGTCGGGCCAGACTTCACCCCTCCACTTT. Its protein product is CAISESGQTSPLHF.

The chain employs TRBV6-5 and TRBJ1-4; weak D call: TRBD1 (5 bases). Germline CDR1 reads MNHEY; CDR2 reads SVGAGI. V lost 8 bases and J 6 bases, leaving 16 bases between the germline ends. The CDR3 has 14 residues. This chain's CDR3 is CASSKRGEDEKLFF. Here the CDR3 DNA reads TGTGCCAGCTCGAAAAGAGGGGAGGATGAAAAACTGTTTTTT.

The chain combines TRBV19 with TRBJ2-1, with a weak D call TRBD1 (5 bases). Germline V gene sequence: CDR1 LNHDA, CDR2 SQIVND (reference sequence). The CDR3 sequence is 13 residues long. The V gene lost 6 bases and the J gene lost 12 bases, with 18 bases spanning the gap. The CDR3 region has the DNA TGTGCCAGTAGACAGGTGGGATCCGATAGGCAGTTCTTC. This sequence encodes CASRQVGSDRQFF.

The V call is TRBV6-2 or TRBV6-3, the J call TRBJ2-3; D is unclear. The germline CDR1 and CDR2 sequences are MNHEY and SVGEGT. The CDR3 spans 15 residues. V lost 3 bases, J lost 2 bases, and 12 bases lay in between. This chain's CDR3 is CASSYVLLATDTQYF. Here the CDR3 DNA reads TGTGCCAGCAGTTATGTGTTACTCGCCACAGATACGCAGTATTTT.

The chain combines TRBV10-1 with TRBJ2-3; D is perhaps TRBD2 (6 bases). Germline V gives CDR1 WNHNN, CDR2 SYGVQD (reference sequence). The germline V and J ends were trimmed by 3 bases and 2 bases, with 9 bases remaining between them. The CDR3 contains 14 residues. The CDR3 loop reads CASSDGGATDTQYF. CDR3 DNA: TGCGCCAGCAGTGACGGCGGGGCCACAGATACGCAGTATTTT.

The CDR3 sequence: CASSEGWAGGTEAFF. CDR3 DNA sequence: TGTGCCAGCAGTGAAGGATGGGCGGGGGGCACTGAAGCTTTCTTT. J is TRBJ1-1 and V is TRBV2; TRBD1 is a possible D gene (5 bases). The germline gives CDR1 SNHLY, CDR2 FYNNEI. The CDR3 consists of 15 residues. V was pared by 1 base and J by 4 bases, with 13 bases between.

In this sample, this clone turned up once. The chain uses TRBV9 and TRBJ2-1; 7 positions match TRBD2. V lost 3 bases, J lost 2 bases, and 11 bases stayed unmatched. There are 17 residues in the CDR3. Germline CDR1 is SGDLS and CDR2 is YYNGEE. In nucleotides, the CDR3 is TGTGCCAGCAGCGCCCCCCATAAGGGGACTACCTACAATGAGCAGTTCTTC. It translates to CASSAPHKGTTYNEQFF.

The table lists this clone with a count of one. This sequence joins TRBV6-6 and TRBJ1-2, with D maybe TRBD1 (5 bases). Germline V gene lookup returns CDR1 MNHNY and CDR2 SVGAGI (reference sequence). This CDR3 region has 15 residues. The ends were cut back, 8 bases at V and 6 bases at J, with 22 bases in the middle. The CDR3 reads CASRSTGDQQDGYTF. The CDR3 nucleotides are TGTGCCAGCCGCTCCACGGGGGATCAACAGGATGGCTACACCTTC.

The chain has TRBV7-2 and TRBJ1-5; 7 nucleotides line up with TRBD1. This CDR3 contains 15 residues. CDR1 and CDR2 (germline): SGHTA, FQGNSA. J gave up 5 bases and V 4 bases, and 8 bases lay outside the gene matches. DNA of the CDR3: TGTGCCAGCAGCTCAGGGACAGCAACAGATCAGCCCCAGCATTTT. This encodes CASSSGTATDQPQHF.

This clone was detected a few times. The chain has TRBV10-3 and TRBJ2-3, with TRBD1 matching 8 bases. V was clipped by 3 bases and J by 0 bases; unmatched bases: 8. Germline V gives CDR1 ENHRY, CDR2 SYGVKD. The CDR3 covers 17 residues. The CDR3 nucleotides read TGTGCCATCAGTGAACCCGGGACAGGAGCCAGCACAGATACGCAGTATTTT. This encodes CAISEPGTGASTDTQYF.

The rearrangement links TRBV19 to TRBJ2-5, with D unclear. Trimming pared 5 bases from V and 1 base from J, leaving 11 bases between. Germline CDR1 LNHDA, CDR2 SQIVND (reference sequence). The CDR3 loop spans 14 amino acids. CDR3 loop: CASSPSGSQETQYF. In DNA, the CDR3 is TGTGCCAGTAGTCCCTCCGGGTCCCAAGAGACCCAGTACTTC.

The V call is TRBV7-9, the J call TRBJ2-5; 10 bases are shared with TRBD2. The V and J ends lost 5 bases and 5 bases, in that order; junction bases with no gene match: 17. The CDR3 length is 18 residues. The germline V gene encodes CDR1 SEHNR and CDR2 FQNEAQ (reference sequence). This CDR3 reads CASSPIPISGRAGETQYF. In DNA, the CDR3 is TGTGCCAGCAGCCCAATTCCAATAAGCGGGAGGGCCGGGGAGACCCAGTACTTC.

V is TRBV19 and J is TRBJ1-4; 9 bases fit TRBD1. Germline assignment: CDR1 LNHDA and CDR2 SQIVND (reference sequence). The CDR3 totals 15 residues. Unmatched junction bases numbered 6, after V lost 3 bases and J lost 7 bases. The DNA of the CDR3 is TGTGCCAGTAGTATTAGGGGGACAGGGATTGAAAAACTGTTTTTT. Translated: CASSIRGTGIEKLFF. The variable domain in full, with the rest retrieved from reference TRBV19 and TRBJ1-4, is DGGITQSPKYLFRKEGQNVTLSCEQNLNHDAMYWYRQDPGQGLRLIYYSQIVNDFQKGDIAEGYSVSREKKESFPLTVTSAQKNPTAFYLCASSIRGTGIEKLFFGSGTQLSVL.

The chain has TRBV19 and TRBJ1-2; D uncertain. The CDR3 covers 14 residues. Germline CDR1 and CDR2: LNHDA and SQIVND (reference sequence). Trimming pared 3 bases from V and 8 bases from J, leaving 16 bases between. Here the CDR3 DNA reads TGTGCCAGTAGTATTTGGTTGAGAGGGAGCGGCTACACCTTC. It yields the protein CASSIWLRGSGYTF.

This clone has just a few counts. The rearrangement joins TRBV9 to TRBJ2-7; 9 bases are a match to TRBD2. There are 16 residues in the CDR3. Trimming cost V 0 bases and J 5 bases; bases outside gene matches: 9. The germline V gene has CDR1 SGDLS and CDR2 YYNGEE. The CDR3 spells CASSVGVAGDRDEQYF. The CDR3 nucleotides read TGTGCCAGCAGCGTAGGGGTAGCGGGGGATCGGGACGAGCAGTACTTC. Combining the CDR3 with reference TRBV9 and TRBJ2-7 gives the whole variable domain DSGVTQTPKHLITATGQRVTLRCSPRSGDLSVYWYQQSLDQGLQFLIQYYNGEERAKGNILERFSAQQFPDLHSELNLSSLELGDSALYFCASSVGVAGDRDEQYFGPGTRLTVT.

This chain links TRBV6-5 with TRBJ2-1; TRBD2 matches at 7 bases. The CDR3 runs to 15 residues. Per the germline V gene, CDR1 is MNHEY and CDR2 is SVGAGI. With 2 bases clipped from V and 0 bases from J, the junction kept 1 base outside the gene matches. As DNA, the CDR3 is TGTGCCAGCAGTTACCCTAGCGGCTCCTACAATGAGCAGTTCTTC. This gives the protein CASSYPSGSYNEQFF.

The rearrangement uses TRBV29-1 and TRBJ2-7; 7 bases fit TRBD1. Losses at the gene ends were 5 bases for V and 0 bases for J; bases not matched to a gene: 10. The V gene's germline CDR1 is SQVTM and CDR2 ANQGSEA. There are 15 residues in the CDR3. The CDR3 nucleotides read TGCAGCGTTCTAGGACAGGCCTATTCCTCCTACGAGCAGTACTTC. Encoded protein: CSVLGQAYSSYEQYF.

The chain couples TRBV3-1 (or the pseudogene TRBV3-2) to TRBJ2-7, with no clear D. Germline loops: CDR1 LGHDT, CDR2 YNNKEL (reference sequence). With 0 bases removed from V and 1 base from J, the gap between germline ends came to 13 bases. CDR3 length: 16 residues. The DNA for the CDR3 is TGTGCCAGCAGCCAAGAGACTTCACTAATATCCTACGAGCAGTACTTC. Amino acid sequence: CASSQETSLISYEQYF.

This clone was observed a few times. The V gene is TRBV25-1, the J gene TRBJ1-4, with D maybe TRBD1 (5 bases). This CDR3 has 13 amino acids. V lost 5 bases and J lost 6, with 10 bases in between. Germline V gene data show CDR1 as MGHDK and CDR2 as SYGVNS. The DNA for the CDR3 is TGTGCCAGCAGTCGACCGGGGGATGAAAAACTGTTTTTT. As protein: CASSRPGDEKLFF. The full variable domain, with the rest looked up from reference TRBV25-1 and TRBJ1-4, is EADIYQTPRYLVIGTGKKITLECSQTMGHDKMYWYQQDPGMELHLIHYSYGVNSTEKGDLSSESTVSRIRTEHFPLTLESARPSHTSQYLCASSRPGDEKLFFGSGTQLSVL.

This clone showed up many times. The gene calls are TRBV5-6 and TRBJ2-5; D call uncertain. The CDR3 contains 13 residues. Looked up from germline, CDR1 is SGHDT and CDR2 is YYEEEE. V lost 2 bases and J lost 5, with 10 bases in between. CDR3 DNA: TGTGCCAGCAGCTTTGAGGCGTTGGAGACCCAGTACTTC. It is translated as CASSFEALETQYF.

This clone was detected a few times. V and J are TRBV7-2 and TRBJ2-7, with TRBD1 matching over 9 bases. The trim removed 2 bases at V and 6 bases at J, leaving 5 bases unmatched. This CDR3 spans 14 amino acids. The V gene's germline CDR1 is SGHTA and CDR2 FQGNSA. The CDR3 region is CASSLSGQGGEQYF. In DNA, the CDR3 is TGTGCCAGCAGCTTATCGGGACAGGGCGGCGAGCAGTACTTC.

This chain uses TRBV5-4 with TRBJ1-2; D unresolved. V shed 2 bases and J shed 6 bases, with 8 bases lying between them. Germline V gene data show CDR1 as SGHNT and CDR2 as YYREEE (reference sequence). This CDR3 is 12 amino acids long. The DNA for the CDR3 is TGTGCCAGCAGCTTCGGTACAGATGGCTACACCTTC. It specifies CASSFGTDGYTF.

The CDR3 reads CASSLVPGQETQYF. The CDR3 DNA reads as TGTGCCAGCAGCTTAGTTCCAGGTCAAGAGACCCAGTACTTC. The genes are TRBV7-9 and TRBJ2-5; D is undetermined. The CDR3 contains 14 residues. CDR1 and CDR2 (germline): SEHNR, FQNEAQ (reference sequence). V lost 1 base, J lost 2 bases, and 8 bases lay in between.

V usage is TRBV15 and J usage is TRBJ1-3; no reliable D call. The CDR3 sequence is 15 residues long. Germline CDR1 reads LNHNV; CDR2 reads YYDKDF (reference sequence). Trimming cost V 0 bases and J 2 bases, with 8 bases left between them. CDR3 amino acids: CATSRDRRPGNTIYF. DNA for the CDR3: TGTGCCACCAGCAGAGATCGTCGTCCTGGAAACACCATATATTTT.

The chain recombines TRBV7-8 with TRBJ2-3; 12 bases are a match to TRBD2. After removal of 4 bases from V and 1 base from J, the junction contained 3 bases not matched to a gene. The germline CDR1 and CDR2 sequences are SGHVS and FQNEAQ. This CDR3 is built from 16 residues. The CDR3 nucleotides are TGTGCCAGCAGCTCCCGACTAGCGGGAGGCACAGATACGCAGTATTTT. This gives the protein CASSSRLAGGTDTQYF. The whole variable domain, remainder taken from reference TRBV7-8 and TRBJ2-3, is GAGVSQSPRYKVAKRGQDVALRCDPISGHVSLFWYQQALGQGPEFLTYFQNEAQLDKSGLPSDRFFAERPEGSVSTLKIQRTQQEDSAVYLCASSSRLAGGTDTQYFGPGTRLTVL.

This chain uses TRBV25-1 with TRBJ1-2; D is perhaps TRBD1 (5 bases). This CDR3 contains 11 residues. CDR1 and CDR2 (germline): MGHDK, SYGVNS. The germline V and J ends were trimmed by 4 bases and 8 bases, with 8 bases remaining between them. CDR3 DNA: TGTGCCAGCAGTGTGGGGCGCGGCTACACCTTC. This gives the protein CASSVGRGYTF.

The J gene is TRBJ2-1, the V gene TRBV6-2 or TRBV6-3, with 11 bases aligning to TRBD2. This CDR3 spans 21 amino acids. V gave up 0 bases and J gave up 7 bases; unmatched junction bases: 20. Germline V lookup: CDR1 MNHEY, CDR2 SVGEGT. CDR3 sequence reads: CASSYSSIGGLAVAPGNEQFF. DNA of the CDR3: TGTGCCAGCAGTTACTCGAGTATTGGGGGACTAGCGGTCGCCCCGGGGAATGAGCAGTTCTTC.